A selection of T cell receptor beta chains follows, all from one sample in a study of human T cells and chemical hapten exposure. TCRdb ran MiXCR on the RACE reads and lists one entry per CDR3 protein. The sample lists fewer than 350,000 distinct CDR3 sequences, around 7.7% occurring once. The material sequenced was whole blood, taken in connection with sensitization to the hapten diphenylcyclopropenone (DPC). The receptors come from a man aged 18 to 30 with alopecia areata. Some clones in this sample may be carry-over from other donors' samples. Both conserved end residues are part of each CDR3. D genes are given only for firm matches. Clone size is stated in some rows and not others, as once, few, many or a class when expanded.

abundance | d_gene | j_gene | v_gene | CDR3aa | CDR3nt
few | NA | TRBJ2-7 | TRBV2 | CATNPLGGRPEYEQYF | TGTGCCACTAACCCCCTGGGTGGGCGCCCTGAGTACGAGCAGTACTTC
NA | NA | TRBJ2-2 | TRBV5-5 | CASSPPPRGRTGELFF | TGTGCCAGCAGCCCACCACCCCGGGGGAGGACCGGGGAGCTGTTTTTT
few | TRBD1 | TRBJ2-4 | TRBV19 | CASSEDRDQAKNIQYF | TGTGCCAGTAGTGAAGACAGGGACCAAGCCAAAAACATTCAGTACTTC
NA | TRBD1 | TRBJ2-5 | TRBV6-6 | CASTGTGGDETQYF | TGTGCCAGCACCGGAACAGGGGGCGATGAGACCCAGTACTTC
few | NA | TRBJ1-6 | TRBV9 | CASSVSSNNSPLHF | TGTGCCAGCAGCGTATCCTCCAATAATTCACCCCTCCACTTT
NA | NA | TRBJ1-2 | TRBV27 | CASIPGRGARGYTF | TGTGCCAGCATCCCCGGTAGGGGGGCGCGGGGCTACACCTTC
many | NA | TRBJ2-3 | TRBV5-1 | CASSLVGADTQYF | TGCGCCAGCAGCTTGGTAGGGGCAGATACGCAGTATTTT
few | NA | TRBJ1-5 | TRBV2 | CASSETPGGDQPQHF | TGTGCCAGCAGTGAAACCCCCGGGGGAGATCAGCCCCAGCATTTT
NA | NA | TRBJ1-5 | TRBV6-5 | CASSWDRSQPQHF | TGTGCCAGCAGTTGGGATAGGAGTCAGCCCCAGCATTTT
NA | TRBD1 | TRBJ2-6 | TRBV11-2 | CASSLQGAGANVLTF | TGTGCCAGCAGCTTGCAGGGGGCTGGGGCCAACGTCCTGACTTTC
NA | TRBD1 | TRBJ2-5 | TRBV7-9 | CASSAKGQGPRGETQYF | TGTGCCAGCAGCGCCAAGGGACAGGGTCCCCGAGGGGAGACCCAGTACTTC
many | TRBD2 | TRBJ2-3 | TRBV9 | CASSVYTGLAGMSTDTQYF | TGTGCCAGCAGCGTATACACCGGACTAGCGGGGATGAGCACAGATACGCAGTATTTT
NA | TRBD2 | TRBJ2-1 | TRBV5-1 | CASSRTSGANNEQFF | TGCGCCAGCAGCAGAACTAGCGGGGCGAACAATGAGCAGTTCTTC
few | NA | TRBJ1-1 | TRBV25-1 | CASSGAAGTEAFF | TGTGCCAGCAGTGGCGCAGCGGGGACTGAAGCTTTCTTT
few | NA | TRBJ2-2 | TRBV6-5 | CASKTGWSGELFF | TGTGCCAGCAAAACCGGATGGTCCGGGGAGCTGTTTTTT
NA | TRBD2 | TRBJ2-5 | TRBV12-3/TRBV12-4 | CASSKTAGTSGGETQYF | TGTGCCAGCAGTAAAACGGCCGGGACTAGCGGGGGTGAGACCCAGTACTTC
few | NA | TRBJ1-1 | TRBV12-3/TRBV12-4 | CASSLKGVGEAFF | TGTGCCAGCAGTTTGAAGGGTGTCGGTGAAGCTTTCTTT
NA | NA | TRBJ1-1 | TRBV29-1 | CSVVGANTEAFF | TGCAGCGTTGTAGGGGCCAACACTGAAGCTTTCTTT
few | TRBD2 | TRBJ2-7 | TRBV7-9 | CASTQTSGGATRQYF | TGTGCCAGTACCCAGACTAGCGGGGGGGCCACGCGGCAGTACTTC
NA | TRBD2 | TRBJ2-5 | TRBV4-3 | CASSQERLAGGPQETQYF | TGCGCCAGCAGCCAAGAGAGGCTAGCGGGGGGACCCCAAGAGACCCAGTACTTC
many | TRBD1 | TRBJ1-1 | TRBV7-8 | CASSLATGGAWGSEAFF | TGTGCCAGCAGCTTAGCGACAGGGGGCGCATGGGGATCTGAAGCTTTCTTT
few | NA | TRBJ1-1 | TRBV6-5 | CASRPTGRDTEAFF | TGTGCCAGCAGGCCAACAGGGCGAGACACTGAAGCTTTCTTT
NA | TRBD1 | TRBJ1-1 | TRBV3-1 | CASSIRAGGRNTEAFF | TGTGCCAGCAGCATCCGGGCAGGGGGAAGGAACACTGAAGCTTTCTTT
NA | NA | TRBJ2-1 | TRBV11-1 | CASSSTTYAEQFF | TGTGCCAGCAGCTCGACCACCTACGCTGAGCAGTTCTTC
few | NA | TRBJ2-5 | TRBV7-2 | CASSLAFWGEETQYF | TGTGCCAGCAGCTTAGCTTTCTGGGGGGAAGAGACCCAGTACTTC
few | NA | TRBJ2-3 | TRBV7-6 | CASSRTVDTQYF | TGTGCCAGCAGCCGGACAGTAGATACGCAGTATTTT
many | NA | TRBJ2-7 | TRBV7-9 | CASSLSGSDEQYF | TGTGCCAGCAGCTTATCAGGGTCTGACGAGCAGTACTTC
NA | NA | TRBJ2-7 | TRBV4-1 | CASSQGPGHGSYEQYF | TGCGCCAGCAGCCAGGGTCCGGGACATGGCTCCTACGAGCAGTACTTC
many | TRBD1 | TRBJ1-1 | TRBV5-1 | CASSTPTGGLEGAFF | TGCGCCAGCAGCACGCCGACAGGGGGCTTAGAGGGGGCTTTCTTT
NA | NA | TRBJ1-5 | TRBV28 | CASSLTDRSVEGQANQPQHF | TGTGCCAGCAGTTTAACGGATCGGAGTGTCGAGGGTCAGGCCAATCAGCCCCAGCATTTT
NA | TRBD1 | TRBJ1-1 | TRBV10-3 | CATALGQAYTMNTEAFF | TGTGCCACCGCACTAGGACAGGCTTATACCATGAACACTGAAGCTTTCTTT
many | NA | TRBJ1-2 | TRBV6-5 | CASSYSTRRTNYGYTF | TGTGCCAGCAGTTACTCGACGCGACGGACTAACTATGGCTACACCTTC
few | TRBD2 | TRBJ2-5 | TRBV7-3 | CASSLTGGSQETQYF | TGTGCCAGCAGCTTAACCGGGGGGAGCCAAGAGACCCAGTACTTC
NA | TRBD1 | TRBJ2-3 | TRBV6-2/TRBV6-3 | CASSKPGTGLTDTQYF | TGTGCCAGCAGTAAACCCGGGACAGGACTAACAGATACGCAGTATTTT
few | NA | TRBJ2-5 | TRBV4-3 | CASSQGPEGSTQYF | TGCGCCAGCAGCCAAGGACCCGAAGGGTCGACCCAGTACTTC
NA | NA | TRBJ2-1 | TRBV19 | CATAVIFIRDEQFF | TGTGCCACCGCCGTCATTTTTATCCGCGATGAGCAGTTCTTC
few | NA | TRBJ2-1 | TRBV29-1 | CSEGGSYNEQFF | TGCAGCGAAGGGGGATCCTACAATGAGCAGTTCTTC
few | TRBD2 | TRBJ2-1 | TRBV29-1 | CSVEGGGRNEQFF | TGCAGCGTTGAAGGGGGAGGGAGGAATGAGCAGTTCTTC
NA | NA | TRBJ2-5 | TRBV6-6 | CASSYDTPTQYF | TGTGCCAGCAGTTACGACACCCCGACCCAGTACTTC
many | NA | TRBJ2-3 | TRBV6-5 | CASSVRGPTDTQYF | TGTGCCAGCAGTGTGCGGGGGCCTACAGATACGCAGTATTTT
NA | NA | TRBJ1-6 | TRBV7-9 | CASSLEGVHNSPLHF | TGTGCCAGCAGCTTAGAAGGGGTTCATAATTCACCCCTCCACTTT
many | NA | TRBJ2-3 | TRBV4-3 | CASSQAQPTDTQYF | TGCGCCAGCAGCCAAGCCCAGCCCACAGATACGCAGTATTTT
NA | TRBD2 | TRBJ2-1 | TRBV7-2 | CASSVGLAGGPQFF | TGTGCCAGCAGCGTGGGACTAGCGGGGGGTCCGCAGTTCTTC
NA | NA | TRBJ1-6 | TRBV4-1 | CASSTNNSPLHF | TGCGCCAGCAGTACAAATAATTCACCCCTCCACTTT